This T cell receptor beta chain was retrieved from a study of T cell repertoires in cytomegalovirus infection. About the study: Both CMV infection and a matching HLA type were indicated by public TCR beta signatures.

To note about this clonotype: As yet, its antigen is unknown.

CDR3 length: 17 residues. Per germline, CDR1 MNHEY and CDR2 SVGAGI. V gave up 0 bases and J gave up 4 bases; unmatched junction bases: 6. TCRdb ran MiXCR on the reads and lists one entry per CDR3 protein. The sample shows some 440,000 distinct CDR3 sequences, about a third of them seen only once. Study-level points and caveats: Using cumulative public TCR beta family frequency, the authors identified those who carried CMV together with the relevant HLA. HLA-C-restricted CMV clonotypes gave the most frequent clonotype in two of eight donors.

The sequence came from a human donor in good health (CMV status not recorded). Some clones in this sample may be carry-over from other donors' samples. The chain uses TRBV6-5 and TRBJ2-1; 10 nucleotides agree with TRBD2. Material: PBMCs. CDR3 in DNA: TGTGCCAGCAGTTACTCGAAGCTAGCGGGGGAGTACAATGAGCAGTTCTTC. Amino acid sequence: CASSYSKLAGEYNEQFF.